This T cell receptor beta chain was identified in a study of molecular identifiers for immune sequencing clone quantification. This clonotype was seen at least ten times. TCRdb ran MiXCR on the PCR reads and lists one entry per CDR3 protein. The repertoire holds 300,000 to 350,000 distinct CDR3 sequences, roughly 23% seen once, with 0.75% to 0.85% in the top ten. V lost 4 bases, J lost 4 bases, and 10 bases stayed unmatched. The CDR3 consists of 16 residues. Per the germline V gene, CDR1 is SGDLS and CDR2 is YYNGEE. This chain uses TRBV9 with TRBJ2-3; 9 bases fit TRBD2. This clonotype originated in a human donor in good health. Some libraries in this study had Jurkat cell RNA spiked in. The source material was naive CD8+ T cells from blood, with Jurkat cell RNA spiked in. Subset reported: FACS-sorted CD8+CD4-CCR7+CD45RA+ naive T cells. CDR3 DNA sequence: TGTGCCAGCAGCCCCGGGGGTAGCGGGGGTTCAGATACGCAGTATTTT. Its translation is CASSPGGSGGSDTQYF. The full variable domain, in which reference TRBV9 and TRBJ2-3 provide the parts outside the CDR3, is DSGVTQTPKHLITATGQRVTLRCSPRSGDLSVYWYQQSLDQGLQFLIQYYNGEERAKGNILERFSAQQFPDLHSELNLSSLELGDSALYFCASSPGGSGGSDTQYFGPGTRLTVL.